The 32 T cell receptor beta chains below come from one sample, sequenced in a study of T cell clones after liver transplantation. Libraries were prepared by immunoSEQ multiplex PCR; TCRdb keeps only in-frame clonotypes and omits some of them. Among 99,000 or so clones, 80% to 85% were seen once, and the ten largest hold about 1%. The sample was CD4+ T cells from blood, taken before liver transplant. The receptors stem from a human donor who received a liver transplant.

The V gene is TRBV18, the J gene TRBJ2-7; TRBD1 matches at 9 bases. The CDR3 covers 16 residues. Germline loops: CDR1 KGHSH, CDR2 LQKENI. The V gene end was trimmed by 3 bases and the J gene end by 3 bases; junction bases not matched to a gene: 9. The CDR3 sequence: CASSPYRTGEYYEQYF. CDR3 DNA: TGTGCCAGCTCACCTTACCGGACAGGGGAATACTACGAGCAGTACTTC.

CDR3 region: CASSSPGQGAGGYTF. The CDR3 DNA follows: TGTGCCAGCAGCTCCCCGGGACAGGGGGCGGGTGGCTACACCTTC. The V call is TRBV7-2, the J call TRBJ1-2; the match to TRBD1 covers 12 bases. The CDR3 length is 15 residues. The junction had 7 bases not matched to a gene; V was cut back by 4 bases and J by 7 bases. CDR1 and CDR2 from the germline V gene are SGHTA and FQGNSA. The full variable domain, completed using reference TRBV7-2 and TRBJ1-2, is GAGVSQSPSNKVTEKGKDVELRCDPISGHTALYWYRQSLGQGLEFLIYFQGNSAPDKSGLPSDRFSAERTGGSVSTLTIQRTQQEDSAVYLCASSSPGQGAGGYTFGSGTRLTVV.

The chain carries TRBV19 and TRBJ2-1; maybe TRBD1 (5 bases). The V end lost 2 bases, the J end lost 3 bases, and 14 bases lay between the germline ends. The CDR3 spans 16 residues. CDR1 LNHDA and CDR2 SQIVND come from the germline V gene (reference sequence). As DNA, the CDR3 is TGTGCCAGTAGTATATCGGCGCAGGGAAACTACAATGAGCAGTTCTTC. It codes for CASSISAQGNYNEQFF.

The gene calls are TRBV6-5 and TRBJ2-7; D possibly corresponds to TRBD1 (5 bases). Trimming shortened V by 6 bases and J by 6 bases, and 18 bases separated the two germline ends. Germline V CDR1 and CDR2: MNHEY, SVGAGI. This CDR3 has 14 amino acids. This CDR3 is CASSRLSYRPEQYF. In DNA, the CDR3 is TGTGCCAGCAGCCGGTTGAGTTACAGGCCCGAGCAGTACTTC.

The CDR3 loop is CASSLDSNQPQHF. CDR3 nucleotide sequence: TGTGCCAGCAGTCTAGATAGCAATCAGCCCCAGCATTTT. This chain links TRBV2 with TRBJ1-5; no clear D. Per the germline V gene, CDR1 is SNHLY and CDR2 is FYNNEI. The CDR3 consists of 13 residues. V was cut by 5 bases and J by 0 bases, with 5 bases left in between.

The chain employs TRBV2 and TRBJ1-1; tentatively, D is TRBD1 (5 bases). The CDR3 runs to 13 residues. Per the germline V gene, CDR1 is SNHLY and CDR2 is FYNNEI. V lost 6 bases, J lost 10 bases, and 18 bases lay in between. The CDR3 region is CASSPPVTGRAFF. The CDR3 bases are TGTGCCAGCAGCCCGCCGGTTACAGGAAGAGCTTTCTTT.

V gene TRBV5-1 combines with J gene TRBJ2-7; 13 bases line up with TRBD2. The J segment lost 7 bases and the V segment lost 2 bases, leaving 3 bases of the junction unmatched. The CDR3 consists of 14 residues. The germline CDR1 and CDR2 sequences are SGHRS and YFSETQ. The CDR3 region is CASSFTSGREEQYF. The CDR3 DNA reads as TGCGCCAGCAGCTTCACTAGCGGGAGGGAAGAGCAGTACTTC.

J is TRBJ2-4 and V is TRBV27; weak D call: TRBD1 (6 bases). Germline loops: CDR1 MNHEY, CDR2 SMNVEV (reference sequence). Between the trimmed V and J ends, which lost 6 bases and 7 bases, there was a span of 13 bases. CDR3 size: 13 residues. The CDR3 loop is CASSLRQENIQYF. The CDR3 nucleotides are TGTGCCAGCAGCCTCCGACAGGAGAACATTCAGTACTTC.

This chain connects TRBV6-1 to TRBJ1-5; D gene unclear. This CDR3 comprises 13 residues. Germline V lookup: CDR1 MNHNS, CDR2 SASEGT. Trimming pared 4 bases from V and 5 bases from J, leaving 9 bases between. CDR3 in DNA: TGTGCCAGCAGTGGAGCTGGGGATCAGCCCCAGCATTTT. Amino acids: CASSGAGDQPQHF.

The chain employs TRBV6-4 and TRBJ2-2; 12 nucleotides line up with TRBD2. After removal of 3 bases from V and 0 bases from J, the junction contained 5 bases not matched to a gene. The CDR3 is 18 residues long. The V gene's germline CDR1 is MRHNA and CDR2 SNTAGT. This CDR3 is CASSEFLAGGSNTGELFF. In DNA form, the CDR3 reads TGTGCCAGCAGTGAATTTCTAGCGGGAGGGTCGAACACCGGGGAGCTGTTTTTT.

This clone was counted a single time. CDR3 DNA sequence: TGTGCCAGTACCCCCCGGGGACAGTTCAATCAGCCCCAGCATTTT. Residues: CASTPRGQFNQPQHF. The J gene is TRBJ1-5, the V gene TRBV19, with TRBD1 identical over 7 bases. The J segment lost 3 bases and the V segment lost 7 bases, leaving 9 bases of the junction unmatched. Germline CDR1 reads LNHDA; CDR2 reads SQIVND (reference sequence). The CDR3 is made up of 15 amino acids.

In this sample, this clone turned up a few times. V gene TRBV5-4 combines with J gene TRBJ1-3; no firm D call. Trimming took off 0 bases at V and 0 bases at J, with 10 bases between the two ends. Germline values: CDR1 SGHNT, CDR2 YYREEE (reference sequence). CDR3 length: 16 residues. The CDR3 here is CASSLETTRSGNTIYF. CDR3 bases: TGTGCCAGCAGCTTGGAAACGACGCGCTCTGGAAACACCATATATTTT.

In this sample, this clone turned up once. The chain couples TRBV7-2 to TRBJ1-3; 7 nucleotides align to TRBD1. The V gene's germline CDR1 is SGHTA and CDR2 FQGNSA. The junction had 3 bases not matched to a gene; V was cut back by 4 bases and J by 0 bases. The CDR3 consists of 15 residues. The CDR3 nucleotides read TGTGCCAGCAGCTCAGACAGGGCCTCTGGAAACACCATATATTTT. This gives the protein CASSSDRASGNTIYF.

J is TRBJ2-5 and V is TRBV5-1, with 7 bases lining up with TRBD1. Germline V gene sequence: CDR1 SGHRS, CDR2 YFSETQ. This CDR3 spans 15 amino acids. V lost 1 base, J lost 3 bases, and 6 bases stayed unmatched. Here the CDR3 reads CASSLSQDREETQYF. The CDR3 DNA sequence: TGCGCCAGCAGCTTGTCCCAAGACAGGGAAGAGACCCAGTACTTC. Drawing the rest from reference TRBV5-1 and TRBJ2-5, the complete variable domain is KAGVTQTPRYLIKTRGQQVTLSCSPISGHRSVSWYQQTPGQGLQFLFEYFSETQRNKGNFPGRFSGRQFSNSRSEMNVSTLELGDSALYLCASSLSQDREETQYFGPGTRLLVL.

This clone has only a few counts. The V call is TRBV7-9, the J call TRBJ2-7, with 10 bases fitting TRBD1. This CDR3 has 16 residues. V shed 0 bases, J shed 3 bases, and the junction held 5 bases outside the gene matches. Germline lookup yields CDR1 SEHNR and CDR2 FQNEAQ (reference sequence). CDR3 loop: CASSLARTGGYYEQYF. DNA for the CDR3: TGTGCCAGCAGCTTAGCGCGGACAGGGGGATACTACGAGCAGTACTTC.

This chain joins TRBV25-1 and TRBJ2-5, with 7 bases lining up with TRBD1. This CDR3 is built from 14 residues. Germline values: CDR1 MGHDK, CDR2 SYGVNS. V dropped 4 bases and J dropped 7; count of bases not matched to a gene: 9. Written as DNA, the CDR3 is TGTGCCAGCAGTGCGTCCGGGGCAGGGGGGACCCAGTACTTC. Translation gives CASSASGAGGTQYF.

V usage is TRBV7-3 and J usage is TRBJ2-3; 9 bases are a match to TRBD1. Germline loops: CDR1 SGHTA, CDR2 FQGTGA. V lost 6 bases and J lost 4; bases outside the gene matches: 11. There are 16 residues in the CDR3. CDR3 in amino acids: CASSRRTGETADTQYF. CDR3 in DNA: TGTGCCAGCAGTCGGAGGACAGGGGAGACGGCAGATACGCAGTATTTT.

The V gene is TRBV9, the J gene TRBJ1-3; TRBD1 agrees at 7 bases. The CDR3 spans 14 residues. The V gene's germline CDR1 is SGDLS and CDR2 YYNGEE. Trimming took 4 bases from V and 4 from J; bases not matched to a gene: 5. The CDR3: CASSTGELGNTIYF. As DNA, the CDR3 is TGTGCCAGCAGCACAGGGGAATTGGGAAACACCATATATTTT.

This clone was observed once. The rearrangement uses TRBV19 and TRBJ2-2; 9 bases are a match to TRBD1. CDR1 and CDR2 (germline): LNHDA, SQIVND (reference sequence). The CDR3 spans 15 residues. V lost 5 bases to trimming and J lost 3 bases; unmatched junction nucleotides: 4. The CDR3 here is CASSGQGRYTGELFF. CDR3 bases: TGTGCCAGTAGTGGACAGGGGAGGTACACCGGGGAGCTGTTTTTT.

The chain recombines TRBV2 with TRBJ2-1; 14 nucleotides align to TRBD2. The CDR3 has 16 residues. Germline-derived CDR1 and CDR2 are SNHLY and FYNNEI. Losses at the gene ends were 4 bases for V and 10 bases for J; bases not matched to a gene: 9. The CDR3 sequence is CASSGSGTSGSREQFF. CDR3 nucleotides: TGTGCCAGCAGTGGGTCTGGGACTAGCGGGAGTCGAGAGCAGTTCTTC.

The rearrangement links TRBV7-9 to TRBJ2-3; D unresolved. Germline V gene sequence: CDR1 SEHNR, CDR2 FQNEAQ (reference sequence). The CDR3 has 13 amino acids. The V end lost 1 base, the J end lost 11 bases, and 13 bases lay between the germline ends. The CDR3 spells CASSLVMGYGQYF. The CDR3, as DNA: TGTGCCAGCAGCTTAGTAATGGGTTATGGGCAGTATTTT.

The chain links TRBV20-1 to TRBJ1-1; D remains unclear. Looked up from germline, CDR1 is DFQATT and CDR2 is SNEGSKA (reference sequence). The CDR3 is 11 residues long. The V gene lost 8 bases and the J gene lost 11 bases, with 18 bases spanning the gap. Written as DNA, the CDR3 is TGCAGTTGCGAGGAAGGGCATTTCGCTTTCTTT. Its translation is CSCEEGHFAFF.

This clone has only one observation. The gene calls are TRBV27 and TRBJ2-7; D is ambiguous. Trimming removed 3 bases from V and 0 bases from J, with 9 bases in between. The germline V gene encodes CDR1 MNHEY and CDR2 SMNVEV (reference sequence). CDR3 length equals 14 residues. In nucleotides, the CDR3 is TGTGCCAGCAGTTTCTCAGAGAGCTCCTACGAGCAGTACTTC. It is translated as CASSFSESSYEQYF.

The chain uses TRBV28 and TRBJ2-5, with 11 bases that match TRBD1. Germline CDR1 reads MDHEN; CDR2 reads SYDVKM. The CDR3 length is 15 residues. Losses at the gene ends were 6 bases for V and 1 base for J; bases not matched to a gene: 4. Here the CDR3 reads CASRMDRGPQETQYF. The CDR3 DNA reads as TGTGCCAGCAGGATGGACAGGGGGCCCCAAGAGACCCAGTACTTC.

CDR3 nucleotides: TGTGCCAGCCTCCGGAGTCTGTCCCAAGAGACCCAGTACTTC. It yields the protein CASLRSLSQETQYF. The genes are TRBV18 and TRBJ2-5, with D unresolved. The germline V gene has CDR1 KGHSH and CDR2 LQKENI. There are 14 residues in the CDR3. V was trimmed by 8 bases and J by 1 base, leaving 14 bases between them.

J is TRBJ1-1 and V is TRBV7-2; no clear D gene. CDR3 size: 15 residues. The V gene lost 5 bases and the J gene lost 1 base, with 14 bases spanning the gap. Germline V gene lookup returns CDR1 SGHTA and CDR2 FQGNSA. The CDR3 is CASSPLGFGNTEAFF. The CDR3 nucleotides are TGTGCCAGCAGCCCGCTGGGGTTCGGGAACACTGAAGCTTTCTTT.

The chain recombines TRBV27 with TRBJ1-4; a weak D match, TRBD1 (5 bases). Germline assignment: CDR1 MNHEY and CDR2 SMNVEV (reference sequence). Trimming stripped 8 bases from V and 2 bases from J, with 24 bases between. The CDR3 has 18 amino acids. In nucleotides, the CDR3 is TGTGCCAGCCGCTTCTTTCGGGGGGTTGCCTCCACTAATGAAAAACTGTTTTTT. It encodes CASRFFRGVASTNEKLFF.

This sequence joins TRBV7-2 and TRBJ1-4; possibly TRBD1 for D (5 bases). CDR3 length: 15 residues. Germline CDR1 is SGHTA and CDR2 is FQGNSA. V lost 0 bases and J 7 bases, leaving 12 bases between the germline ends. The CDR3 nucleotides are TGTGCCAGCAGCTTAGCGGGCAGGGCCCGTGAAAAACTGTTTTTT. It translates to CASSLAGRAREKLFF.

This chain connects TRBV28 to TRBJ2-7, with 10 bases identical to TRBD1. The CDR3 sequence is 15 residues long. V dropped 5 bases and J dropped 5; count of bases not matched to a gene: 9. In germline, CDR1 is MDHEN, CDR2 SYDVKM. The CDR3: CASSDPGTGVDEQYF. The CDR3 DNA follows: TGTGCCAGCAGTGACCCGGGGACAGGGGTCGACGAGCAGTACTTC.

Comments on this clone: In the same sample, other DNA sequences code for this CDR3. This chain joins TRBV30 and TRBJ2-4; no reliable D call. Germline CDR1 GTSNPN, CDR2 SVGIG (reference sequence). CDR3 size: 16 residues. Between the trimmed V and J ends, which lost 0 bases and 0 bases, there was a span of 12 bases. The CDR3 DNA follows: TGTGCCTGGAGTGTACGGAAGGACCTAGCCAAAAACATTCAGTACTTC. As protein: CAWSVRKDLAKNIQYF.

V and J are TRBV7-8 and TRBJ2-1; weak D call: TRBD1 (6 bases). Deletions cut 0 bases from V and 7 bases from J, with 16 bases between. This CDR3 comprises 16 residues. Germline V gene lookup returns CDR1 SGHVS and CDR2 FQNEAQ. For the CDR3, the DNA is TGTGCCAGCAGCTTAGCGGCAGGGGCCCCTAGGAATGAGCAGTTCTTC. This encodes CASSLAAGAPRNEQFF.

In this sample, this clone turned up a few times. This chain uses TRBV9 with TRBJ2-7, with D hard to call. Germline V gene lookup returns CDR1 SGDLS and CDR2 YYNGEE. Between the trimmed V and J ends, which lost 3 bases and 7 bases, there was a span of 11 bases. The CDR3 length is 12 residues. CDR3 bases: TGTGCCAGCAGCGGCGATGGGTTGGAGCAGTACTTC. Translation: CASSGDGLEQYF.